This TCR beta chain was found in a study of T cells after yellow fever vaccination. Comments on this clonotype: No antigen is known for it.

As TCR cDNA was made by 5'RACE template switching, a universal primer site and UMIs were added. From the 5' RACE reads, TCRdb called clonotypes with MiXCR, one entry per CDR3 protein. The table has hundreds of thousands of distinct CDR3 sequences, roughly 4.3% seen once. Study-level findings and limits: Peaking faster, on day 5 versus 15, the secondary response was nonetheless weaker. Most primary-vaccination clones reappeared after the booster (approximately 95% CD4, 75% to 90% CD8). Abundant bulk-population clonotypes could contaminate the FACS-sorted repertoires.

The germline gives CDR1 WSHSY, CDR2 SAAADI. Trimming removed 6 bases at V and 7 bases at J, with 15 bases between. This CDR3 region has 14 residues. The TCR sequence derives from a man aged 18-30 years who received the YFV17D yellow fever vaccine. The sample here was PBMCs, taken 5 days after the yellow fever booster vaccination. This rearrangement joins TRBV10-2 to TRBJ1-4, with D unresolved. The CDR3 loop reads CASRGVWSSEKLFF. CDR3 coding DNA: TGCGCCAGCAGGGGTGTTTGGTCATCTGAAAAACTGTTTTTT.